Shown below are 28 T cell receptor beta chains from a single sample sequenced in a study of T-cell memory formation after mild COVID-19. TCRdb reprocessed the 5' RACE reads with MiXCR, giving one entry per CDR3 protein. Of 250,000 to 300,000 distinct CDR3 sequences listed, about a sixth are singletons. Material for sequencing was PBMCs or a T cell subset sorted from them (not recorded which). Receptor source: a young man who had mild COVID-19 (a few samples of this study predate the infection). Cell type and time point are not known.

The CDR3 sequence: CASSLEGPYGYTF. The CDR3 nucleotides are TGTGCCAGCAGTTTAGAGGGGCCCTATGGCTACACCTTC. The chain joins TRBV12-3 or TRBV12-4 to TRBJ1-2; possible D gene TRBD1, 5 bases. The V end was cut by 1 base, the J end by 4 bases, with 7 bases between. This CDR3 has 13 residues.

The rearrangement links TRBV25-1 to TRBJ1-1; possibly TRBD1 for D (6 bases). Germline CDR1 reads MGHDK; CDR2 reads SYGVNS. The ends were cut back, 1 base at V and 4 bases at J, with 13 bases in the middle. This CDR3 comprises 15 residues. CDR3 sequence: CASSELGRGSTEAFF. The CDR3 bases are TGTGCCAGCAGTGAATTGGGGAGGGGGAGCACTGAAGCTTTCTTT.

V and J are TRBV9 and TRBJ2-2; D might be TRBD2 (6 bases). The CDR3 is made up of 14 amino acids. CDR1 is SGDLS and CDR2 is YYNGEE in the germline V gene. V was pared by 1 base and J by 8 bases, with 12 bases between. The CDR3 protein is CASSVLQAGGELFF. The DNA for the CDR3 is TGTGCCAGCAGCGTACTACAGGCGGGAGGGGAGCTGTTTTTT.

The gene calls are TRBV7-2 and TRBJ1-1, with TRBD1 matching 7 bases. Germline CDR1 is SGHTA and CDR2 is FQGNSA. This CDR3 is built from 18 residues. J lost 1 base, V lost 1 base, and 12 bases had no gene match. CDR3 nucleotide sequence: TGTGCCAGCAGCTTAGGATTTGGGACAGAATGGAAGAACACTGAAGCTTTCTTT. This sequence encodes CASSLGFGTEWKNTEAFF.

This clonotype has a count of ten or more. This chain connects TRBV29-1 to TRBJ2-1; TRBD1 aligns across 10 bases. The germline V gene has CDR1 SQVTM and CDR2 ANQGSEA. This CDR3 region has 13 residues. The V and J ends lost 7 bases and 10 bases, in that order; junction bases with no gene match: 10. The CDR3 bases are TGCAGCGCGTGGGGACAGGGGCATACGGAGCAGTTCTTC. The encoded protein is CSAWGQGHTEQFF.

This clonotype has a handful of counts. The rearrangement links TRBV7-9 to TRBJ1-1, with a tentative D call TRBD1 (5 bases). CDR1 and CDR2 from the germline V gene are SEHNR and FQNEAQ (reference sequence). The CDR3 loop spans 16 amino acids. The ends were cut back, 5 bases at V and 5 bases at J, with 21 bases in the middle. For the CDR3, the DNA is TGTGCCAGCAGCCCACGGGGGGGTGGGGAAAGGACTGAAGCTTTCTTT. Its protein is CASSPRGGGERTEAFF.

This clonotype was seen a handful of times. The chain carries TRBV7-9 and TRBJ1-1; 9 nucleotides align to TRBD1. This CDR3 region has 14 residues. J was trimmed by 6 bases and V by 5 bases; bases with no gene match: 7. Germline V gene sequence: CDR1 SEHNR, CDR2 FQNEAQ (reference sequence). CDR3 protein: CASSPDRGWAEAFF. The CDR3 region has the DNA TGTGCCAGCAGCCCCGACAGGGGGTGGGCTGAAGCTTTCTTT.

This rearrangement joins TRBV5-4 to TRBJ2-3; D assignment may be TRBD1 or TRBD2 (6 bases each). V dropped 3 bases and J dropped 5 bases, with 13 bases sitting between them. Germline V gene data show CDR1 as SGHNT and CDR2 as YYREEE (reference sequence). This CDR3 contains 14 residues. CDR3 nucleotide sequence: TGTGCCAGCAGCTCGTGGGGGGCCGTAGATACGCAGTATTTT. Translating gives CASSSWGAVDTQYF.

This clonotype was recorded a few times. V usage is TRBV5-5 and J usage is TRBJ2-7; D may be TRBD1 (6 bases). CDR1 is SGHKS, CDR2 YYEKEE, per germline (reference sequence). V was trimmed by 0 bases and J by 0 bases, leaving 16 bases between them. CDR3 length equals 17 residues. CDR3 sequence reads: CASSLAGVHRSSYEQYV. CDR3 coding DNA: TGTGCCAGCAGCTTGGCAGGGGTACATAGGAGCTCCTACGAGCAGTACGTC.

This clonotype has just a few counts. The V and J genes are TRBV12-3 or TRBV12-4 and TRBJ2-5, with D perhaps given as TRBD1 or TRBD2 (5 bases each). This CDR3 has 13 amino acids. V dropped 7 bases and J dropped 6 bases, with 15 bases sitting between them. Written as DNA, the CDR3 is TGTGCCAGCACCCCGAGGGGTCGACAGACCCAGTACTTC. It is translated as CASTPRGRQTQYF.

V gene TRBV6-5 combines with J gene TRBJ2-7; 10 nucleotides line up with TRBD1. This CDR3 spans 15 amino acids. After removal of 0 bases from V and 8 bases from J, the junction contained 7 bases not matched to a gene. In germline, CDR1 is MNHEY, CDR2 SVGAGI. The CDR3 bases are TGTGCCAGCAGTTACTCCGGGACAGGGGCGACTCAGCAGTACTTC. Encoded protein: CASSYSGTGATQQYF.

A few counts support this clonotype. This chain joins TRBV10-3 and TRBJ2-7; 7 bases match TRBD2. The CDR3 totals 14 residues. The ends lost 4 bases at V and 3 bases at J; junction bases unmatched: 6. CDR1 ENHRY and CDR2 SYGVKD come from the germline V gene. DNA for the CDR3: TGTGCCATCAGTGTTGGGGGGGAGTACTACGAGCAGTACTTC. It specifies CAISVGGEYYEQYF.

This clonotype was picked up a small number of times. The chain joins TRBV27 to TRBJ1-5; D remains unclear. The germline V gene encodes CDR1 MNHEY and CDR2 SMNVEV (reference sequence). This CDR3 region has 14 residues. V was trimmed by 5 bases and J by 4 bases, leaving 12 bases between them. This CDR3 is CASSPGVWNQPQHF. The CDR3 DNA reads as TGTGCCAGCAGTCCGGGAGTCTGGAATCAGCCCCAGCATTTT.

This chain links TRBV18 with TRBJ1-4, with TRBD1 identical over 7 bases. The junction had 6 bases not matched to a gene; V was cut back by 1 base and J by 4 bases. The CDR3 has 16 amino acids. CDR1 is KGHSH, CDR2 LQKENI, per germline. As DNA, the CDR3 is TGTGCCAGCTCACCACTGGCGGACAGGCGTAATGAAAAACTGTTTTTT. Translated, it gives CASSPLADRRNEKLFF.

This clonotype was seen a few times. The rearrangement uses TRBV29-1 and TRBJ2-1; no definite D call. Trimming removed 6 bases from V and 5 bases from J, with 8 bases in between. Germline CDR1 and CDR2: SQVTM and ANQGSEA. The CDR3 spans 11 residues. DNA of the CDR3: TGCAGCGTCGTCCCCGACAATGAGCAGTTCTTC. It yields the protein CSVVPDNEQFF.

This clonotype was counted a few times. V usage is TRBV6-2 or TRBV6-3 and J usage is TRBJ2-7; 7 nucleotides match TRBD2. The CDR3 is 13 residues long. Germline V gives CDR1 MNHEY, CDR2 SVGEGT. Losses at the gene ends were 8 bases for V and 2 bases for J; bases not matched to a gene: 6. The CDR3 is CASQYAGAYEQYV. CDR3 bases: TGTGCCAGCCAATACGCGGGGGCCTACGAGCAGTACGTC.

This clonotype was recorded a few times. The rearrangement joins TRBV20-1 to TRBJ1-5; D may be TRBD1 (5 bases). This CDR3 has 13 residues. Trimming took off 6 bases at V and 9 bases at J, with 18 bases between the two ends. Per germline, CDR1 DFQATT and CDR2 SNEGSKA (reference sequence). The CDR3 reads CSATGTALGPQHF. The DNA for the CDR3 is TGCAGTGCAACCGGGACCGCCCTCGGGCCCCAGCATTTT.

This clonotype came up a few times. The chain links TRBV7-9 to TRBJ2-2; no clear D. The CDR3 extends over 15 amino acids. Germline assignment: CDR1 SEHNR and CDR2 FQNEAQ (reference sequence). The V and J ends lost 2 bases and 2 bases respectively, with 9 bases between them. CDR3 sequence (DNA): TGTGCCAGCAGCTTACTAGGATCTAACACCGGGGAGCTGTTTTTT. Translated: CASSLLGSNTGELFF.

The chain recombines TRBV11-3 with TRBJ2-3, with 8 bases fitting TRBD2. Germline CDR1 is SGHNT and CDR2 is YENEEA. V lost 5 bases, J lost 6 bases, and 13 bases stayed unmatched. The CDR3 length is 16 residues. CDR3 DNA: TGTGCCAGCAGCCCGGCTTGGGGACTAGGATCGGATACGCAGTATTTT. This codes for CASSPAWGLGSDTQYF.

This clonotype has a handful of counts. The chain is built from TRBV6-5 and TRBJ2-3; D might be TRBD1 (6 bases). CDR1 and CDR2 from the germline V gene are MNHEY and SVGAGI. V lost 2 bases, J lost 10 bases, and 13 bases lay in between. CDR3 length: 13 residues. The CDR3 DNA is TGTGCCAGCAGTTACCTCATGACAGGCGCGCAGTATTTT. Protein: CASSYLMTGAQYF.

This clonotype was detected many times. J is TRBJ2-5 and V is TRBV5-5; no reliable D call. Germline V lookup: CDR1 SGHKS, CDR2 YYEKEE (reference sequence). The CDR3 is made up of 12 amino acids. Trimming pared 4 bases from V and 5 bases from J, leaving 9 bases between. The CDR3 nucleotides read TGTGCCAGCAGCCTATCCGCGGAGACCCAGTACTTC. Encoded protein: CASSLSAETQYF.

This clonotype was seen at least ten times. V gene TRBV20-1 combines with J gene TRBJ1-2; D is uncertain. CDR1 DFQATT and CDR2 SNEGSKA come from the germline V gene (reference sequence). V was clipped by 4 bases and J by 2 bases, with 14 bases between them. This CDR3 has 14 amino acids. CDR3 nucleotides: TGCAGTGCTATGCTTCGTATGGGGAACTATGGCTACACCTTC. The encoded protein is CSAMLRMGNYGYTF.

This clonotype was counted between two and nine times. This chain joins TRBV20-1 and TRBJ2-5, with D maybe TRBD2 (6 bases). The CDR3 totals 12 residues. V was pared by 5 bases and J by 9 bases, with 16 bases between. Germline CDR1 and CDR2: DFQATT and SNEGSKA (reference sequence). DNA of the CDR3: TGCAGTGCTCTTCCGGGACTTCGAGCCCAGTACTTC. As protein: CSALPGLRAQYF.

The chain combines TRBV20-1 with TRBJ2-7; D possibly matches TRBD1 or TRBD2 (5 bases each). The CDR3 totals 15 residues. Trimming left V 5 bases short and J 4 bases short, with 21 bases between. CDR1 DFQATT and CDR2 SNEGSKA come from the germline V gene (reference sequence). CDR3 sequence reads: CSAPSYRTRGYEQYF. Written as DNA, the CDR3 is TGCAGTGCTCCTAGTTACCGGACACGGGGTTACGAGCAGTACTTC.

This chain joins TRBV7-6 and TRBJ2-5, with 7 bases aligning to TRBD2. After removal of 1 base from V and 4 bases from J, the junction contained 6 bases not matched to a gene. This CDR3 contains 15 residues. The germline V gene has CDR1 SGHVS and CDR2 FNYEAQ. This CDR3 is CASSLVAGEGETQYF. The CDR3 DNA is TGTGCCAGCAGCTTAGTGGCGGGGGAGGGAGAGACCCAGTACTTC.

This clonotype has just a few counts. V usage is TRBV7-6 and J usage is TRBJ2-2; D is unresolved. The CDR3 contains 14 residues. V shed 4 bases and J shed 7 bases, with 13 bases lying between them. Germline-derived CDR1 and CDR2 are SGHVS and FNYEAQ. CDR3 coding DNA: TGTGCCAGCAGCTCATCCGACGGCCTCGGGGAGCTGTTTTTT. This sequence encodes CASSSSDGLGELFF.

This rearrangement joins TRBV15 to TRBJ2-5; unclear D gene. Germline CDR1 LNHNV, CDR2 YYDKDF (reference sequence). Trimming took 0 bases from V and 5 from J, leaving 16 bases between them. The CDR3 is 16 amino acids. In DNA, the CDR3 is TGTGCCACCAGCAGAGATCGCCTTTCCCTGGGGGAGACCCAGTACTTC. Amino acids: CATSRDRLSLGETQYF. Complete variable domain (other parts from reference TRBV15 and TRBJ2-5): DAMVIQNPRYQVTQFGKPVTLSCSQTLNHNVMYWYQQKSSQAPKLLFHYYDKDFNNEADTPDNFQSRRPNTSFCFLDIRSPGLGDTAMYLCATSRDRLSLGETQYFGPGTRLLVL.

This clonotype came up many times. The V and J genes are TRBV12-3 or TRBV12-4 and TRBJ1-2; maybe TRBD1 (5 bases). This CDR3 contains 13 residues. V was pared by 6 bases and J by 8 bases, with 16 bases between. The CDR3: CASSYTSGMGYTF. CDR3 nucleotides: TGTGCCAGCAGCTATACCTCAGGGATGGGCTACACCTTC.